The TCR beta chain described here comes from a study of T cells in Graves' hyperthyroidism and ophthalmopathy. Study-wide results and caveats: Within blood appeared most thyroid clonotypes that had expanded above 0.001.

A lack of ophthalmopathy progression within 18 months defined stable Graves' hyperthyroidism. The CDR3 length is 14 residues. The ends lost 5 bases at V and 5 bases at J; junction bases unmatched: 7. Germline CDR1 reads MDHEN; CDR2 reads SYDVKM. TCR beta CDR3 regions were amplified from RNA. In the first-round RT-PCR of the TCR CDR3, the HTBI primer set was used. TCRdb used MiXCR to reprocess the multiplex PCR reads, holding one entry per CDR3 protein. The profile covers a few hundred thousand distinct CDR3 sequences, with about a sixth appearing a single time and roughly 7.4% taken by the ten largest. As for this clonotype: Antigen: not known.

Material for sequencing was blood. This TCR came from a woman between 18 and 30 years old with Graves' hyperthyroidism. The V call is TRBV28, the J call TRBJ2-7, with 9 bases fitting TRBD1. For the CDR3, the DNA is TGTGCCAGCAGTCCGGGGACAGGGAACGACGAGCAGTACTTC. Its protein is CASSPGTGNDEQYF.